The 3 T cell receptor beta chains given below trace back to one sample, sequenced in a study of blood T cells in healthy people across ages. Next came a second PCR, run for about 6 to 11 cycles, which used a sample-barcoded 5' primer along with a J-beta primer mix. TCRdb re-called the 5' RACE reads with MiXCR, one entry per CDR3 protein. The table includes around 1,500,000 distinct CDR3 sequences, 25% to 30% detected once. The specimen was blood. Receptor source: a woman under 40 in good health.

The chain employs TRBV12-3 or TRBV12-4 and TRBJ2-5; no reliable D call. V was cut by 3 bases and J by 8 bases, with 13 bases left in between. The CDR3 spans 13 residues. The CDR3, as DNA: TGTGCCAGCAGTTTGTCCTACACGGTTACCCAGTACTTC. Protein product: CASSLSYTVTQYF.

The chain combines TRBV6-6 with TRBJ1-1, with a tentative D call TRBD1 (5 bases). The CDR3 extends over 15 amino acids. From germline, CDR1 is MNHNY and CDR2 SVGAGI (reference sequence). The germline V and J ends were trimmed by 5 bases and 1 base, with 14 bases remaining between them. The CDR3 DNA reads TGTGCCAGCAGTCCCCGGGGGGAGGGGAACACTGAAGCTTTCTTT. Amino acid sequence: CASSPRGEGNTEAFF.

About this clonotype itself: A clone one base away is much larger, so this may be a read error. The genes are TRBV15 and TRBJ2-1, with TRBD1 as a possible D gene (5 bases). With 0 bases removed from V and 5 bases from J, the gap between germline ends came to 11 bases. The CDR3 loop spans 15 amino acids. In germline, CDR1 is LNHNV, CDR2 YYDKDF (reference sequence). CDR3 protein: CATSRDQGMDNEQFF. The CDR3 coding sequence is TGTGCCACCAGCAGAGATCAGGGTATGGACAATGAGCAGTTCTTC. The full variable domain, rest sourced from reference TRBV15 and TRBJ2-1, is DAMVIQNPRYQVTQFGKPVTLSCSQTLNHNVMYWYQQKSSQAPKLLFHYYDKDFNNEADTPDNFQSRRPNTSFCFLDIRSPGLGDTAMYLCATSRDQGMDNEQFFGPGTRLTVL.